This T cell receptor (beta chain) was obtained from a study of blood T cell repertoires in COVID-19. Across the whole study: Nucleic acid was either cDNA or gDNA, and it came from T cells, B-cell-depleted T cells, or PBMCs.

The table came from immunoSEQ multiplex PCR; TCRdb's copy has only in-frame clones and leaves some out. The sample consists of over 250,000 clones, approximately 92% of them appearing once. Comments on this clone: This CDR3 is also generated by other DNA sequences in the sample.

The Seattle site enrolled patients during active infection and followed them longitudinally. J lost 7 bases, V lost 1 base, and 4 bases had no gene match. The CDR3 has 14 residues. Germline loops: CDR1 SGHKS, CDR2 YYEKEE (reference sequence). Input material: peripheral blood. The receptor was isolated from a person aged 18-30 years with COVID-19, enrolled during active disease. The chain employs TRBV5-5 and TRBJ2-1; TRBD2 aligns across 8 bases. CDR3 bases: TGTGCCAGCAGCTTGAAAAGCGGGAGTAATGAGCAGTTCTTC. It is translated as CASSLKSGSNEQFF.